This TCR beta chain was recovered during a study of identical twins. Study results and caveats: In monozygotic twins, models underestimated the sharing of out-of-frame TCR alpha.

With 5 bases clipped from V and 7 bases from J, the junction kept 6 bases outside the gene matches. Germline assignment: CDR1 PRHDT and CDR2 FYEKMQ (reference sequence). The CDR3 runs 14 residues. To note about this clonotype: Antigen unknown.

TCRdb itself ran the 5' RACE reads through MiXCR, one entry per CDR3 protein. The repertoire has around 960,000 distinct CDR3 sequences, around an eighth of them found once; the top ten carry around 1.5%. The sample was also reused in another study, on yellow fever vaccine responses in identical twins. That source adds: Twins reportedly showed a vaccine T cell response that seemed partly convergent and partly personalized.

Sequencing was performed on PBMCs. The sequence came from a woman between 18 and 29 years old in good health. The V gene is TRBV13, the J gene TRBJ2-1, with 9 nucleotides matching TRBD1. The CDR3 DNA reads as TGTGCCAGCAGCCCCCACAGGGGGCAAAATGAGCAGTTCTTC. Translated: CASSPHRGQNEQFF.